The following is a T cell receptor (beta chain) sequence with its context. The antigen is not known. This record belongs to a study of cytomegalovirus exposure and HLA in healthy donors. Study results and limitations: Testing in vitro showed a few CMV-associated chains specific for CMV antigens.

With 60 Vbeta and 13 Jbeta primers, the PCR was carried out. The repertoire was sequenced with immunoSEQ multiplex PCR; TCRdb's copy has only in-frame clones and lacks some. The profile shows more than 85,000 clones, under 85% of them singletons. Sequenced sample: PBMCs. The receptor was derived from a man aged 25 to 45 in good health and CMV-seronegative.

In DNA form, the CDR3 reads TGTGCCTGGAGTCCCATCTCTGGGGCCAACGTCCTGACTTTC. Amino acids: CAWSPISGANVLTF. The V call is TRBV30, the J call TRBJ2-6, with D unclear. The CDR3 runs to 14 residues. Trimming took 2 bases from V and 0 from J, leaving 5 bases between them. Germline CDR1 GTSNPN, CDR2 SVGIG (reference sequence).